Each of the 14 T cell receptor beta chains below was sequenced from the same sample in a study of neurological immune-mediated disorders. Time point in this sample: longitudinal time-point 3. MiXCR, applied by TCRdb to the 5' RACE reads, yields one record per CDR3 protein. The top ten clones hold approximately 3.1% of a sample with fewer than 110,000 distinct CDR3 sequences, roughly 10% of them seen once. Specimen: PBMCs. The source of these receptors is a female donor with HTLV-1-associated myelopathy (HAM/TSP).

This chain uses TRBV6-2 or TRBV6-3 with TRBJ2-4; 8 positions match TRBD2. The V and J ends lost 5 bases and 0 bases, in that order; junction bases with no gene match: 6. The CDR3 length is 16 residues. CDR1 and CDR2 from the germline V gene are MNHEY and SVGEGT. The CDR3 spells CASSPGGRLAKNIQYF. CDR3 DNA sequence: TGTGCCAGCAGTCCGGGGGGGCGGTTAGCCAAAAACATTCAGTACTTC.

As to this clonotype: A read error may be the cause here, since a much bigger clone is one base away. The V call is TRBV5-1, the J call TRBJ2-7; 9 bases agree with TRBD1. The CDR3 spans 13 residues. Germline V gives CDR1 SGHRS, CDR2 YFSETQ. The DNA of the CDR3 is TGCACCAGCAGCTTGGGCGACAGGGGGGAGCAGTACTTC. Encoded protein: CTSSLGDRGEQYF.

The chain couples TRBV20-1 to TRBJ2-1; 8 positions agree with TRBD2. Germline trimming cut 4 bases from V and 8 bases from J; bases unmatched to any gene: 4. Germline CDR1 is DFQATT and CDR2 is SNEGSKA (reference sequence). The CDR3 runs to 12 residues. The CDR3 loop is CSAIGTSDEQFF. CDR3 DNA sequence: TGCAGTGCTATCGGGACTAGTGATGAGCAGTTCTTC.

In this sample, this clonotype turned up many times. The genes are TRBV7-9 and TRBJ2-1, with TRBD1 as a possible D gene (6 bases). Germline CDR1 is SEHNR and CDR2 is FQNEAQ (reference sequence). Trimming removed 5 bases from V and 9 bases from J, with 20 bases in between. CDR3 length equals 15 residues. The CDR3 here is CASSPPRGAMSEQFF. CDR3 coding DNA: TGTGCCAGCAGCCCCCCCAGGGGCGCAATGAGTGAGCAGTTCTTC.

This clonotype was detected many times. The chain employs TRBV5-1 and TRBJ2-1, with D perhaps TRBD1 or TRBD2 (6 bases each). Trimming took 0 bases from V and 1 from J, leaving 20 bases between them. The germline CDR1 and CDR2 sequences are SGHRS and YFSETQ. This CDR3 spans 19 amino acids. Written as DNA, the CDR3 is TGCGCCAGCAGCTTGGAAAGGGACACCTGGGGGGAGTCCTACAATGAGCAGTTCTTC. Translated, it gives CASSLERDTWGESYNEQFF.

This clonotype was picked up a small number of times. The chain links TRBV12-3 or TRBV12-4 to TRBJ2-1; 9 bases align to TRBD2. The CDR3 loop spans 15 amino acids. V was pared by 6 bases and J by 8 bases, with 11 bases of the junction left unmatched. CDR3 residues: CASSSAGGPGHEQFF. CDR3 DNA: TGTGCCAGCAGCTCGGCGGGGGGGCCAGGCCATGAGCAGTTCTTC.

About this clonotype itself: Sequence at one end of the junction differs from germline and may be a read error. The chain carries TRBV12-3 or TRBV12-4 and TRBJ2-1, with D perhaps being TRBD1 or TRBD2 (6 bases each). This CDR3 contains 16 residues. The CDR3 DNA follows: TGTGCCAGCAGTCCGCGACTAGAGGGACGGGACAATGCGCAGTTCTTC. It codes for CASSPRLEGRDNAQFF.

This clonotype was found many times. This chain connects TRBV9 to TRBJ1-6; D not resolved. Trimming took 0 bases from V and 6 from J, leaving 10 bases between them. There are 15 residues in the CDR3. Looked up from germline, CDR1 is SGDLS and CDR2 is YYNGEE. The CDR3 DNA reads TGTGCCAGCAGCGTAGCTCCCCAGTCTAATTCACCCCTCCACTTT. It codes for CASSVAPQSNSPLHF.

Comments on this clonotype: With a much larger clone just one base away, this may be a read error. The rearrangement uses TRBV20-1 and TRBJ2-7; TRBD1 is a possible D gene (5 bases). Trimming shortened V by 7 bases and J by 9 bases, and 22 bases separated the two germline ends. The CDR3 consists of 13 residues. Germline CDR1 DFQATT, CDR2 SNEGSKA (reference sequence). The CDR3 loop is CSGVGAFAGAQYF. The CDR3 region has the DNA TGCAGTGGGGTAGGGGCCTTCGCTGGGGCGCAGTACTTC.

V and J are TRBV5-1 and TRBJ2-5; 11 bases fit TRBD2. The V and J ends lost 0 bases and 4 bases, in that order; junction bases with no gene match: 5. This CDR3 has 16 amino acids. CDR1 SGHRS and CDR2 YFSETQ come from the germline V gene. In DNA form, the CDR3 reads TGCGCCAGCAGCTTGGCAGCTAGCGGGGGGTCAGAGACCCAGTACTTC. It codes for CASSLAASGGSETQYF.

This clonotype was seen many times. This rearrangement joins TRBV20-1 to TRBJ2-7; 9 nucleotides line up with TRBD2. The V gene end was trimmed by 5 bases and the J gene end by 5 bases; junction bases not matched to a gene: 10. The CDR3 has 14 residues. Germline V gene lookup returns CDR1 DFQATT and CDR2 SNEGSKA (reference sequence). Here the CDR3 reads CSADKSAGGHEQYF. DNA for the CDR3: TGCAGTGCTGATAAGTCAGCGGGGGGACACGAGCAGTACTTC.

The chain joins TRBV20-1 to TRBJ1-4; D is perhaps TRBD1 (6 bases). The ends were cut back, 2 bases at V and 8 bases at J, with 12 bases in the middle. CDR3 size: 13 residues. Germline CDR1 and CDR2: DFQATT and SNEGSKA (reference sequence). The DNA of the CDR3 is TGCAGTGCTAGACGGCAGGGGAGCGAAAAACTGTTTTTT. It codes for CSARRQGSEKLFF.

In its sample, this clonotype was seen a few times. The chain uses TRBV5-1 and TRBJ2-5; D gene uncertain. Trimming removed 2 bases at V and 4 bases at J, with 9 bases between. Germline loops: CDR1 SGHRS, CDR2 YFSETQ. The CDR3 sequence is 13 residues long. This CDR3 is CASSFGIAETQYF. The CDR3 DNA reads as TGCGCCAGCAGCTTCGGAATCGCAGAGACCCAGTACTTC.

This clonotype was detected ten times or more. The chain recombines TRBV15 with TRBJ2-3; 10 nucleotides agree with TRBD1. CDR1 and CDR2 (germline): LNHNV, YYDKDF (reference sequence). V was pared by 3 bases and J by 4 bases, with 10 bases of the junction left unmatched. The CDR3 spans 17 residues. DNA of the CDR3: TGTGCCACCAGCAGGCCCGGACAGGGGGTTTTCGCAGATACGCAGTATTTT. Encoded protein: CATSRPGQGVFADTQYF.